This T cell receptor beta chain appears in the sequencing data of a study of CD8 T cells in ankylosing spondylitis. TCR beta libraries were made by quantitative 5'-RACE with molecular barcodes. MiXCR was run by TCRdb on the 5' RACE reads, yielding one entry per CDR3 protein. The table lists around 210,000 distinct CDR3 sequences, around 8% of them singletons. Study results and limitations: Reportedly, disease-linked clones are significantly enriched in ankylosing spondylitis patients' matched synovial fluid.

Trimming took 6 bases from V and 0 from J, leaving 12 bases between them. The CDR3 is made up of 14 amino acids. The sample holds many counts of this clonotype. Its target is unknown. This receptor was taken from a female donor with ankylosing spondylitis or in good health (not recorded which). The chain joins TRBV12-3 or TRBV12-4 to TRBJ2-7; D may be TRBD1 or TRBD2 (5 bases each). The sequenced sample consisted of blood, either unsorted or a sorted T cell fraction (not recorded which). The CDR3, as DNA: TGTGCCAGCAGCTGGGACGCCGGCTCCTACGAGCAGTACTTC. As protein: CASSWDAGSYEQYF.